These T cell receptor beta chains were read from a single sample in a study of cytomegalovirus exposure and HLA in healthy donors. Produced via immunoSEQ multiplex PCR; TCRdb's table is partial and in-frame only. The table records roughly 110,000 clones, approximately 69% of them present only once. The sample was PBMCs. Source of these receptors: a woman aged 40 to 50 in good health and CMV-seropositive. CDR3s include the opening cysteine and the closing phenylalanine or tryptophan. The D gene is left open where the match is weak. A clone size is listed for some rows: how often the clone was seen (once, few, many), or a class if it is expanded.

D gene,J gene,clone size,V gene,CDR3 protein,CDR3 DNA
TRBD2,TRBJ2-3,NA,TRBV28,CASSSPGGGGADTQYF,TGTGCCAGCAGTTCCCCCGGGGGCGGGGGGGCAGATACGCAGTATTTT
NA,TRBJ2-7,few,TRBV5-4,CASSLVSDTDEQYF,TGTGCCAGCAGCTTGGTGTCAGACACCGACGAGCAGTACTTC
TRBD1,TRBJ1-5,NA,TRBV6-5,CASSRTGTRQPQHF,TGTGCCAGCAGTCGGACAGGAACGAGGCAGCCCCAGCATTTT
NA,TRBJ2-3,NA,TRBV6-5,CASSRGPFTDTQYF,TGTGCCAGCAGTCGCGGGCCCTTCACAGATACGCAGTATTTT
TRBD1,TRBJ2-7,NA,TRBV18,CASSPQSDREHEQYF,TGTGCCAGCTCACCACAAAGCGACAGGGAGCACGAGCAGTACTTC
TRBD2,TRBJ2-5,NA,TRBV7-6,CASSKGLARGETQYF,TGTGCCAGCAGCAAGGGACTAGCGAGGGGAGAGACCCAGTACTTC
TRBD1,TRBJ1-6,NA,TRBV19,CASSKGQVNSPLHF,TGTGCCAGTAGTAAGGGACAGGTTAATTCACCCCTCCACTTT
NA,TRBJ1-2,NA,TRBV18,CASSRGAGGYTF,TGTGCCAGCTCTCGGGGGGCTGGAGGCTACACCTTC
TRBD2,TRBJ2-7,NA,TRBV19,CASSIGAGDTYEQYF,TGTGCCAGTAGTATAGGAGCGGGGGACACATACGAGCAGTACTTC
NA,TRBJ1-3,NA,TRBV6-5,CASSYRGAGNTIYF,TGTGCCAGCAGTTACCGGGGAGCTGGAAACACCATATATTTT
TRBD2,TRBJ2-6,NA,TRBV19,CASRRGGTGANVLTF,TGTGCCAGTAGGAGGGGAGGGACTGGGGCCAACGTCCTGACTTTC
NA,TRBJ2-7,few,TRBV6-5,CASSYRQGTYEQYF,TGTGCCAGCAGTTACCGGCAGGGAACCTACGAGCAGTACTTC
NA,TRBJ2-1,NA,TRBV6-5,CASSSGSGDEQFF,TGTGCCAGCAGTTCCGGGAGTGGGGATGAGCAGTTCTTC
NA,TRBJ2-7,NA,TRBV27,CATSPGVLYEQYF,TGTGCCACTAGTCCCGGGGTCCTCTACGAGCAGTACTTC
NA,TRBJ1-1,NA,TRBV6-1,CASSPQPRVNTEAFF,TGTGCCAGCAGTCCTCAACCCAGGGTGAACACTGAAGCTTTCTTT
TRBD1,TRBJ1-6,NA,TRBV9,CASTLTGNYNSPLHF,TGTGCCAGCACCTTGACAGGGAACTATAATTCACCCCTCCACTTT
TRBD1,TRBJ2-3,few,TRBV5-1,CASSLEGTVTDTQYF,TGCGCCAGCAGCTTGGAAGGGACAGTCACAGATACGCAGTATTTT
NA,TRBJ1-4,NA,TRBV6-5,CASSLTALLGEKLFF,TGTGCCAGCAGCCTGACAGCACTCTTGGGGGAAAAACTGTTTTTT
TRBD1,TRBJ1-1,NA,TRBV10-3,CAISYDRGLFMNTEAFF,TGTGCCATCAGCTATGACAGGGGGCTCTTCATGAACACTGAAGCTTTCTTT
TRBD1,TRBJ2-5,NA,TRBV18,CASSPGQEVNGETQYF,TGTGCCAGCTCACCTGGACAGGAGGTGAACGGGGAGACCCAGTACTTC
NA,TRBJ1-2,NA,TRBV19,CASSIGTVPIYTF,TGTGCCAGTAGTATAGGAACAGTTCCTATCTACACCTTC
TRBD1,TRBJ1-3,NA,TRBV30,CACSKRGQGSSGNTIYF,TGTGCCTGTTCAAAACGGGGACAGGGGAGCTCTGGAAACACCATATATTTT
NA,TRBJ1-1,NA,TRBV1,CTSSQGTGSNTEAFF,TGCACCAGCAGCCAAGGGACAGGGTCGAACACTGAAGCTTTCTTT
NA,TRBJ1-5,few,TRBV6-5,CASRPDSVNQPQHF,TGTGCCAGCAGACCCGACAGTGTCAATCAGCCCCAGCATTTT